A selection of T cell receptor beta chains follows, all from one sample in a study of human T cells and chemical hapten exposure. TCRdb reprocessed the RACE reads with MiXCR, giving one entry per CDR3 protein. The sample shows around 180,000 distinct CDR3 sequences, 25% to 30% of them seen only once. The sample consisted of whole blood, taken in connection with sensitization to the hapten diphenylcyclopropenone (DPC). All receptors derive from a woman in her twenties or thirties with alopecia areata. Some clones in this sample may be carry-over from other donors' samples. The CDR3 runs from the conserved cysteine through the conserved F or W. The D gene is left open where the match is weak. Expanded clones get a size class; other rows say once, few or many, or leave the size out.

>NA|TRBV27|TRBJ1-3|TRBD1
CASSSGQDGNTIYF
TGTGCCAGCAGTTCCGGACAGGATGGAAACACCATATATTTT
>NA|TRBV6-2/TRBV6-3|TRBJ1-1|TRBD1
CAGSQGGAGSEAFF
TGTGCCGGATCGCAGGGGGGCGCGGGTTCTGAAGCTTTCTTT
>few|TRBV7-2|TRBJ1-1|NA
CASSSLKGVNTEAFF
TGTGCCAGCAGCTCACTGAAGGGTGTGAACACTGAAGCTTTCTTT
>NA|TRBV5-5|TRBJ1-2|NA
CASSDGFYGYTF
TGTGCCAGCAGCGACGGCTTTTATGGCTACACCTTC
>few|TRBV4-2|TRBJ1-3|NA
CASSRSGGGSGNTIYF
TGTGCCAGCAGCCGAAGTGGCGGTGGCTCTGGAAACACCATATATTTT
>few|TRBV30|TRBJ2-7|TRBD2
CAWSTLVGGSPSSSYEQYF
TGTGCCTGGAGTACCCTAGTCGGGGGGAGCCCTTCCAGCTCCTACGAGCAGTACTTC
>NA|TRBV28|TRBJ1-6|NA
CASSLQGSPLHF
TGTGCCAGCAGTTTACAGGGTTCACCCCTCCACTTT
>once|TRBV4-1|TRBJ1-1|NA
CASSHEPGLEAFF
TGCGCCAGCAGCCACGAGCCGGGACTAGAAGCTTTCTTT
>few|TRBV29-1|TRBJ1-1|TRBD1
CSDRTGGTEAFF
TGCAGCGATAGGACAGGAGGGACTGAAGCTTTCTTT
>few|TRBV6-2/TRBV6-3|TRBJ2-7|TRBD1
CASERTGVSEQYF
TGTGCCAGCGAGAGGACAGGGGTTTCCGAGCAGTACTTC
>NA|TRBV6-9|TRBJ2-4|NA
CASSLKVAKNIQYF
TGTGCCAGCAGCCTAAAAGTAGCCAAAAACATTCAGTACTTC
>NA|TRBV7-3|TRBJ2-1|NA
CASSQGGGSEQFF
TGTGCCAGCAGCCAGGGCGGAGGTAGCGAGCAGTTCTTC
>NA|TRBV28|TRBJ2-2|NA
CASSLHLPGNTGELFF
TGTGCCAGCAGTTTACATCTGCCAGGGAACACCGGGGAGCTGTTTTTT
>few|TRBV28|TRBJ1-3|NA
CASRGKGTIYF
TGTGCCAGCAGGGGCAAAGGGACCATATATTTT
>few|TRBV7-6|TRBJ2-5|NA
CASSLGFNKETQYF
TGTGCCAGCAGCTTGGGTTTTAACAAAGAGACCCAGTACTTC
>few|TRBV27|TRBJ2-7|NA
CASSLYARSGTLTYEQYF
TGTGCCAGCAGTTTATACGCCCGATCCGGGACACTTACTTACGAGCAGTACTTC
>few|TRBV4-1|TRBJ1-1|NA
CASSQADRTEAFF
TGCGCCAGCAGCCAAGCGGACCGGACTGAAGCTTTCTTT
>few|TRBV29-1|TRBJ2-6|NA
CSVRDIISGANVLTF
TGCAGCGTTCGGGACATAATCTCTGGGGCCAACGTCCTGACTTTC
>NA|TRBV14|TRBJ2-1|NA
CASSRAAFYEQFF
TGTGCCAGCAGCCGGGCCGCGTTTTATGAGCAGTTCTTC
>few|TRBV11-2|TRBJ2-3|TRBD1
CASSWGQYTDTQYF
TGTGCCAGCAGCTGGGGACAGTACACAGATACGCAGTATTTT
>few|TRBV18|TRBJ2-5|TRBD2
CASSRGRSGETQYF
TGTGCCAGCTCACGCGGGAGGTCTGGGGAGACCCAGTACTTC
>few|TRBV9|TRBJ1-1|NA
CASSSTRGLNTEAFF
TGTGCCAGCAGCTCCACCCGGGGCCTGAACACTGAAGCTTTCTTT
>few|TRBV25-1|TRBJ2-3|TRBD1
CASSPGQPTDTQYF
TGTGCCAGCAGCCCGGGACAGCCAACAGATACGCAGTATTTT
>many|TRBV3-1|TRBJ2-7|NA
CASSQDPGPYEQYF
TGTGCCAGCAGCCAAGACCCGGGCCCCTACGAGCAGTACTTC
>NA|TRBV29-1|TRBJ1-1|NA
CSVLGRLNTEAFF
TGCAGCGTTCTCGGCCGCCTGAACACTGAAGCTTTCTTT
>once|TRBV9|TRBJ2-6|NA
CASSAGTPSSVLTF
TGTGCCAGCAGCGCCGGGACACCCTCCTCCGTCCTGACTTTC
>NA|TRBV29-1|TRBJ1-3|NA
CSVVRYAGETGNTIYF
TGCAGCGTTGTTCGATACGCCGGGGAAACTGGAAACACCATATATTTT
>NA|TRBV5-1|TRBJ2-3|TRBD2
CASSFLAGGNTQYF
TGCGCCAGCAGCTTTTTGGCGGGGGGAAATACGCAGTATTTT
>NA|TRBV5-1|TRBJ1-2|TRBD1
CASSFKGAGSPYGYTF
TGCGCCAGCAGCTTTAAGGGGGCGGGGTCCCCCTATGGCTACACCTTC
>once|TRBV6-5|TRBJ1-1|NA
CASWIGGQLNTEAFF
TGTGCCAGTTGGATAGGCGGACAGTTGAACACTGAAGCTTTCTTT
>few|TRBV15|TRBJ1-6|NA
CATSRGQVDSPLHF
TGTGCCACCAGCAGAGGACAGGTGGATTCACCCCTCCACTTT
>NA|TRBV10-3|TRBJ1-5|NA
CATSRDSNQPQHF
TGTGCCACCTCCCGGGACAGCAATCAGCCCCAGCATTTT
>NA|TRBV6-1|TRBJ1-5|NA
CASTGAGNQPQHF
TGTGCCAGCACCGGGGCGGGCAATCAGCCCCAGCATTTT
>NA|TRBV6-1|TRBJ2-1|TRBD1
CVSTTPLQQGSYWGSYNEQFF
TGTGTCAGCACCACGCCCCTCCAACAGGGGTCTTACTGGGGCTCCTACAATGAGCAGTTCTTC
>once|TRBV27|TRBJ1-2|TRBD1
CASSFSGGNYGYTF
TGTGCCAGCAGTTTTTCAGGGGGCAACTATGGCTACACCTTC
>few|TRBV7-9|TRBJ2-1|NA
CASSSTNEQFF
TGTGCCAGCAGCTCCACCAATGAGCAGTTCTTC
>NA|TRBV18|TRBJ2-1|TRBD1
CASSLQGDNEQFF
TGTGCCAGCTCACTACAGGGGGACAATGAGCAGTTCTTC
>few|TRBV6-2/TRBV6-3|TRBJ1-2|TRBD1
CASSLPGTGLYGYTF
TGTGCCAGCAGCCTACCGGGGACAGGGCTCTATGGCTACACCTTC
>few|TRBV6-2/TRBV6-3|TRBJ1-1|TRBD1
CASSYAGTAEAFF
TGTGCCAGCAGTTACGCCGGGACAGCTGAAGCTTTCTTT
>NA|TRBV3-1|TRBJ1-1|TRBD1
CASSQRDRGRQAFF
TGTGCCAGCAGCCAAAGGGACAGGGGGCGCCAAGCTTTCTTT
>few|TRBV10-3|TRBJ2-5|NA
CAIRDTQETQYF
TGTGCCATCAGGGACACCCAAGAGACCCAGTACTTC
>NA|TRBV20-1|TRBJ2-2|NA
CSATRRGMENTGELFF
TGCAGTGCTACCCGAAGGGGTATGGAGAACACCGGGGAGCTGTTTTTT
>once|TRBV6-5|TRBJ2-7|TRBD1
CASSLGTGVDYEQYF
TGTGCCAGCAGTCTGGGGACAGGGGTGGACTACGAGCAGTACTTC
>few|TRBV30|TRBJ1-1|NA
CAWSVQGNTEAFF
TGTGCCTGGAGTGTACAGGGGAACACTGAAGCTTTCTTT
>few|TRBV12-3/TRBV12-4|TRBJ1-1|NA
CASRDSLNTEAFF
TGTGCCAGCAGGGACAGCTTAAACACTGAAGCTTTCTTT
>NA|TRBV18|TRBJ1-1|NA
CASSDFGRSNTEAFF
TGTGCCAGCTCGGACTTCGGACGGTCGAACACTGAAGCTTTCTTT
>NA|TRBV5-1|TRBJ2-7|TRBD1
CASSFGTGRYEQYF
TGCGCCAGCAGCTTTGGGACAGGGCGGTACGAGCAGTACTTC
>NA|TRBV2|TRBJ1-5|NA
CASSYRDSNQPQHF
TGTGCCAGCAGTTACAGGGATAGCAATCAGCCCCAGCATTTT
>few|TRBV2|TRBJ2-1|NA
CASSLDLPEQFF
TGTGCCAGCAGCCTGGACCTACCTGAGCAGTTCTTC
>many|TRBV28|TRBJ2-3|NA
CASTLWAGGTDTQYF
TGTGCCAGCACCCTATGGGCAGGAGGCACAGATACGCAGTATTTT
>NA|TRBV21-1|TRBJ2-1|NA
CASSKTGNIYNEQFF
TGTGCCAGCAGCAAGACAGGGAATATCTACAATGAGCAGTTCTTC
>NA|TRBV6-1|TRBJ2-7|NA
CASSPAHEQYF
TGTGCCAGCAGTCCCGCCCACGAGCAGTACTTC
>NA|TRBV7-2|TRBJ2-7|NA
CASSLAWRQAYEQYF
TGTGCCAGCAGCTTAGCGTGGAGGCAGGCCTACGAGCAGTACTTC
>NA|TRBV9|TRBJ1-1|NA
CASSANLESLEAFF
TGTGCCAGCAGCGCGAACCTAGAATCCCTTGAAGCTTTCTTT
>few|TRBV28|TRBJ2-1|NA
CASQKSPSSYNEQFF
TGTGCCAGCCAAAAAAGCCCGAGCTCCTACAATGAGCAGTTCTTC
>many|TRBV29-1|TRBJ1-5|NA
CSVAGAVNQPQHF
TGCAGCGTCGCGGGGGCAGTGAATCAGCCCCAGCATTTT
>once|TRBV6-1|TRBJ2-5|TRBD1
CASSEGTGLETQYF
TGTGCCAGCAGTGAAGGGACAGGCCTGGAGACCCAGTACTTC
>few|TRBV6-5|TRBJ1-1|NA
CASSFGPVDEAFF
TGTGCCAGCAGTTTTGGGCCCGTTGATGAAGCTTTCTTT
>few|TRBV5-6|TRBJ2-7|TRBD1
CASSFGTGAGEQYF
TGTGCCAGCAGCTTCGGGACAGGTGCTGGCGAGCAGTACTTC